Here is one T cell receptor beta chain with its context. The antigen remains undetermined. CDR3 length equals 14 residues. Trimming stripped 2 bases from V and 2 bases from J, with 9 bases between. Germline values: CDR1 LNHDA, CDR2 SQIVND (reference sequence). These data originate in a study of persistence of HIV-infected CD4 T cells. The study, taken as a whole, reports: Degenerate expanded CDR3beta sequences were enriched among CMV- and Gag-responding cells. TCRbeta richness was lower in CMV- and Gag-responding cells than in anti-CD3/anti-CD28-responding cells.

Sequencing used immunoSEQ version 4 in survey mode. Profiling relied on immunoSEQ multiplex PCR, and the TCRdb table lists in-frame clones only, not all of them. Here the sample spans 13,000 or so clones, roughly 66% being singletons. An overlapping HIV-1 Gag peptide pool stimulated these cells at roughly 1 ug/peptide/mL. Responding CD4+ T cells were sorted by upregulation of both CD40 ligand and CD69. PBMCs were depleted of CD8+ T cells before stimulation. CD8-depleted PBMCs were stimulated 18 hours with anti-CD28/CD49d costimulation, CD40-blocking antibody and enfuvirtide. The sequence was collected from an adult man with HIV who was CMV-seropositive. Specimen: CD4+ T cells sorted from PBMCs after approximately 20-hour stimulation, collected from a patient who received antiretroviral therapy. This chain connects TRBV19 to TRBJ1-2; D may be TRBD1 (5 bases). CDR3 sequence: CASSIRQQNYGYTF. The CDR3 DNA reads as TGTGCCAGTAGTATAAGACAGCAGAACTATGGCTACACCTTC.